One sample yielded the 20 T cell receptor beta chains listed below, sequenced in a study of blood T cell repertoires in COVID-19 (dated by TCRdb to 2018 to 2021). The protocol used for the library was the immunoSEQ multiplex PCR assay. The table was pulled from immuneACCESS by TCRdb, which kept in-frame rearrangements only. Such tables lose some clones; where checked, under half of the loss comes from unresolved V genes, and the rest has no known cause. The table for this sample lists 100,000 to 150,000 clones; over 75% of them were counted only once. The top ten clones comprise 6.6% of the sample. The sequenced material came from peripheral blood. The receptor set was obtained from an elderly man with active or convalescent COVID-19.

The rearrangement joins TRBV7-3 to TRBJ1-4, with a possible D match to TRBD1 (5 bases). The germline V gene encodes CDR1 SGHTA and CDR2 FQGTGA. Between the trimmed V and J ends, which lost 8 bases and 0 bases, there was a span of 19 bases. The CDR3 is made up of 17 amino acids. The CDR3 coding sequence is TGTGCCAGCTGGTGGGGGGGTAAAAGAGCAACTAATGAAAAACTGTTTTTT. As protein: CASWWGGKRATNEKLFF.

The genes are TRBV7-2 and TRBJ1-6, with 8 bases matching TRBD1. V lost 7 bases and J lost 9; bases outside the gene matches: 8. Germline CDR1 and CDR2: SGHTA and FQGNSA. The CDR3 length is 14 residues. CDR3: CASTPGQAPSPLHF. CDR3 DNA: TGTGCCAGCACCCCGGGACAGGCCCCTTCACCCCTCCACTTT.

The V gene is TRBV9, the J gene TRBJ1-3; D is perhaps TRBD1 (5 bases). Trimming pared 3 bases from V and 2 bases from J, leaving 12 bases between. Germline V gene lookup returns CDR1 SGDLS and CDR2 YYNGEE. CDR3 length: 15 amino acids. The CDR3 sequence: CASSETTGTGNTIYF. CDR3 bases: TGTGCCAGCAGCGAAACCACAGGAACTGGAAACACCATATATTTT.

This sequence joins TRBV18 and TRBJ1-1, with D tentatively TRBD1 (5 bases). The CDR3 is 13 residues long. Germline loops: CDR1 KGHSH, CDR2 LQKENI. Trimming pared 6 bases from V and 1 base from J, leaving 9 bases between. CDR3 region: CASSQGRNTEAFF. The DNA of the CDR3 is TGTGCCAGCTCGCAGGGTAGGAACACTGAAGCTTTCTTT.

The chain has TRBV30 and TRBJ2-7; 8 bases match TRBD2. The trim removed 0 bases at V and 3 bases at J, leaving 7 bases unmatched. The CDR3 runs 15 residues. Germline CDR1 and CDR2: GTSNPN and SVGIG (reference sequence). The CDR3 DNA reads as TGTGCCTGGAGTGTAAAGGGACTAGGGGTCTACGAGCAGTACTTC. It translates to CAWSVKGLGVYEQYF.

This sequence joins TRBV20-1 and TRBJ1-3, with D hard to call. The CDR3 is made up of 11 amino acids. Trimming left V 3 bases short and J 4 bases short, with 4 bases between. CDR1 is DFQATT and CDR2 is SNEGSKA in the germline V gene (reference sequence). This chain's CDR3 is CSASTGNTIYF. The CDR3 DNA is TGCAGTGCTAGTACAGGAAACACCATATATTTT.

V is TRBV6-5 and J is TRBJ2-7, with D possibly being TRBD2 (6 bases). The CDR3 is 15 amino acids. Germline-derived CDR1 and CDR2 are MNHEY and SVGAGI. V was shortened by 6 bases and J by 4 bases, with 19 bases between the two germline ends. Here the CDR3 reads CASSQEYGTLYEQYF. CDR3 in DNA: TGTGCCAGCAGCCAGGAGTACGGGACTCTATACGAGCAGTACTTC.

V usage is TRBV12-3 or TRBV12-4 and J usage is TRBJ2-5; the D gene is possibly TRBD1 (6 bases). V was cut by 7 bases and J by 7 bases, with 13 bases left in between. This CDR3 spans 12 amino acids. In DNA form, the CDR3 reads TGTGCCAGCAATACAGGGCCTGGGACCCAGTACTTC. Protein: CASNTGPGTQYF.

The chain is built from TRBV6-6 and TRBJ2-3, with 7 positions matching TRBD2. Germline V gene data show CDR1 as MNHNY and CDR2 as SVGAGI (reference sequence). This CDR3 region has 14 residues. The trim removed 6 bases at V and 4 bases at J, leaving 7 bases unmatched. The CDR3 region has the DNA TGTGCCAGCAGCTACAGCGGGGACTCAGATACGCAGTATTTT. Protein product: CASSYSGDSDTQYF.

The chain uses TRBV25-1 and TRBJ2-7; D not resolved. The V and J ends lost 0 bases and 5 bases respectively, with 11 bases between them. Germline assignment: CDR1 MGHDK and CDR2 SYGVNS. This CDR3 has 14 residues. Here the CDR3 DNA reads TGTGCCAGCAGTGAATATGGAACAGTCCACGAGCAGTACTTC. Protein product: CASSEYGTVHEQYF.

V gene TRBV18 combines with J gene TRBJ2-7; 9 nucleotides agree with TRBD2. The J segment lost 3 bases and the V segment lost 0 bases, leaving 3 bases of the junction unmatched. This CDR3 is built from 15 residues. Germline assignment: CDR1 KGHSH and CDR2 LQKENI. CDR3 in DNA: TGTGCCAGCTCACCACCGGCTAGCGGGGTCTACGAGCAGTACTTC. Translating gives CASSPPASGVYEQYF.

This chain connects TRBV10-3 to TRBJ1-1, with D possibly TRBD1 on 6 matching bases. The V gene's germline CDR1 is ENHRY and CDR2 SYGVKD. The CDR3 covers 13 residues. Between the trimmed V and J ends, which lost 10 bases and 5 bases, there was a span of 17 bases. In DNA, the CDR3 is TGTGCCACGGGGACACCTAAAGGGACTGAAGCTTTCTTT. Translation: CATGTPKGTEAFF.

This clone was seen once. V and J are TRBV7-3 and TRBJ2-3; 8 bases are shared with TRBD1. This CDR3 comprises 18 residues. J was trimmed by 4 bases and V by 3 bases; bases with no gene match: 15. Germline CDR1 and CDR2: SGHTA and FQGTGA. CDR3 in DNA: TGTGCCAGCAGCTTGGCCGCGGACAGGGCGAGTCTTGCAGATACGCAGTATTTT. This codes for CASSLAADRASLADTQYF.

The chain combines TRBV27 with TRBJ2-3; D uncertain. CDR1 is MNHEY, CDR2 SMNVEV, per germline (reference sequence). The CDR3 loop spans 13 amino acids. V was trimmed by 4 bases and J by 2 bases, leaving 7 bases between them. The DNA for the CDR3 is TGTGCCAGCAGTTCTACCTCCACAGATACGCAGTATTTT. Translation gives CASSSTSTDTQYF.

J is TRBJ1-6 and V is TRBV5-5, with a tentative D call TRBD1 (5 bases). Trimming cost V 1 base and J 6 bases, with 17 bases left between them. Germline assignment: CDR1 SGHKS and CDR2 YYEKEE (reference sequence). CDR3 size: 17 residues. CDR3 sequence (DNA): TGTGCCAGCAGCTTGTGGCAGGGTCTTCGTCTTAATTCACCCCTCCACTTT. The encoded protein is CASSLWQGLRLNSPLHF.

CDR3 amino acids: CASSYGGGGGNTIYF. CDR3 nucleotides: TGTGCCAGCAGTTACGGCGGGGGAGGTGGAAACACCATATATTTT. The V call is TRBV6-5, the J call TRBJ1-3, with D possibly being TRBD1 (5 bases). V was clipped by 2 bases and J by 3 bases, with 11 bases between them. In germline, CDR1 is MNHEY, CDR2 SVGAGI. The CDR3 is 15 amino acids.

In its sample, this clone was seen once. The chain employs TRBV10-3 and TRBJ1-5; D call uncertain. CDR1 and CDR2 from the germline V gene are ENHRY and SYGVKD. V dropped 3 bases and J dropped 0 bases, with 9 bases sitting between them. The CDR3 is made up of 15 amino acids. Written as DNA, the CDR3 is TGTGCCATCAGTGAAGGCCAGGATAGCAATCAGCCCCAGCATTTT. Translated, it gives CAISEGQDSNQPQHF.

The rearrangement uses TRBV20-1 and TRBJ2-7; 7 bases are shared with TRBD2. Germline CDR1 and CDR2: DFQATT and SNEGSKA (reference sequence). The CDR3 covers 17 residues. The V gene end was trimmed by 3 bases and the J gene end by 0 bases; junction bases not matched to a gene: 14. The CDR3 is CSASAYTPSGSSYEQYF. The CDR3 DNA reads TGCAGTGCTAGTGCCTATACTCCTAGCGGAAGCTCCTACGAGCAGTACTTC.

CDR3 protein: CASSQDSRGSVGYTF. For the CDR3, the DNA is TGTGCCAGCAGCCAAGACAGTCGGGGGAGTGTTGGCTACACCTTC. V usage is TRBV3-1 (or the pseudogene TRBV3-2) and J usage is TRBJ1-2, with D maybe TRBD1 (5 bases). Per the germline V gene, CDR1 is LGHDT and CDR2 is YNNKEL (reference sequence). V lost 0 bases to trimming and J lost 7 bases, with 15 bases between them. The CDR3 is 15 amino acids.

The chain is built from TRBV2 and TRBJ1-4; 8 bases are shared with TRBD1. The CDR3 spans 14 residues. Germline CDR1 is SNHLY and CDR2 is FYNNEI. The V segment lost 5 bases and the J segment 8 bases; nucleotides outside the gene matches: 7. The CDR3 region has the DNA TGTGCCAGCAGTTTGCAGGGGGCAGGGGAAAAACTGTTTTTT. Its protein is CASSLQGAGEKLFF.